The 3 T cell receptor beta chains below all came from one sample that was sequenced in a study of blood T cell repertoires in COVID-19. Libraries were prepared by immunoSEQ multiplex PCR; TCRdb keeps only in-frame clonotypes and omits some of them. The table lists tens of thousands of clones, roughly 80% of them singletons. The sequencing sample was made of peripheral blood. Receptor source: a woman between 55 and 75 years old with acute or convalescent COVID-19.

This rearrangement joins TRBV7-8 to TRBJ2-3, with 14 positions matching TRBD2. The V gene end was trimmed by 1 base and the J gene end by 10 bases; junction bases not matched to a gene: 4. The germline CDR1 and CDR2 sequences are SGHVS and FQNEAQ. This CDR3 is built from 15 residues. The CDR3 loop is CASSLGGLAGVAQYF. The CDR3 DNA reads TGTGCCAGCAGCTTAGGGGGACTAGCGGGGGTCGCGCAGTATTTT. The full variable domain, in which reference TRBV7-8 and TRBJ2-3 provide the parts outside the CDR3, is GAGVSQSPRYKVAKRGQDVALRCDPISGHVSLFWYQQALGQGPEFLTYFQNEAQLDKSGLPSDRFFAERPEGSVSTLKIQRTQQEDSAVYLCASSLGGLAGVAQYFGPGTRLTVL.

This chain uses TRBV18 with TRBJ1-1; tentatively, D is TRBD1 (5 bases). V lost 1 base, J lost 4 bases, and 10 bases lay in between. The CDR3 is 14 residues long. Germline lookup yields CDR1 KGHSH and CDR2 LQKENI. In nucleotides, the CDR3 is TGTGCCAGCTCACCACAGGGGTATGGCACTGAAGCTTTCTTT. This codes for CASSPQGYGTEAFF. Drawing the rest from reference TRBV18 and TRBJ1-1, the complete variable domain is NAGVMQNPRHLVRRRGQEARLRCSPMKGHSHVYWYRQLPEEGLKFMVYLQKENIIDESGMPKERFSAEFPKEGPSILRIQQVVRGDSAAYFCASSPQGYGTEAFFGQGTRLTVV.

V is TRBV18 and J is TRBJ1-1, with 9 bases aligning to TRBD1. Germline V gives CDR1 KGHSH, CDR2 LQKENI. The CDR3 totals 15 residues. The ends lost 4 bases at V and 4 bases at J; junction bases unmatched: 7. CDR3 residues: CASSLQGAIGTEAFF. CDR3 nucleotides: TGTGCCAGCTCACTACAGGGGGCGATTGGCACTGAAGCTTTCTTT.